Listed below are T cell receptor beta chains from one sample, sequenced in a study of CD8 T cells in Susac syndrome. TCRdb redid the calling of the immunoSEQ multiplex PCR reads with MiXCR, one entry per CDR3 protein. The data show about 250,000 distinct CDR3 sequences, approximately 92% seen once. Sequenced material: CD4+ T cells from PBMCs. The receptors here all came from a human donor with multiple sclerosis. Both conserved end residues are part of each CDR3. Fields, in order: D gene, clone size, J gene, V gene, CDR3 protein, CDR3 DNA. The D gene is left open where the match is weak. Size tells how often a clone was seen (once, few, many) or the class of an expanded clone, and some rows leave it out.

TRBD2	once	TRBJ2-7	TRBV5-1	CASSLVTGGPLYEQYF	TGCGCCAGCAGCTTGGTTACGGGGGGGCCGCTTTACGAGCAGTACTTC
NA	once	TRBJ2-7	TRBV11-2	CASSSPGRVPHEQYF	TGTGCCAGCAGCTCTCCAGGACGCGTGCCCCACGAGCAGTACTTC
NA	NA	TRBJ2-6	TRBV14	CASSQGPSGANVLTF	TGTGCCAGCAGCCAGGGTCCCTCTGGGGCCAACGTCCTGACTTTC
TRBD1	NA	TRBJ1-2	TRBV5-6	CASSTDRANYGYTF	TGTGCCAGCAGCACCGACAGGGCCAACTATGGCTACACCTTC
NA	few	TRBJ2-3	TRBV5-4	CASSLFTDTQYF	TGTGCCAGCAGCTTGTTCACAGATACGCAGTATTTT
NA	NA	TRBJ1-2	TRBV5-1	CASSLEASSFGYTF	TGCGCCAGCAGCTTGGAGGCCAGCTCATTTGGCTACACCTTC
NA	NA	TRBJ1-5	TRBV12-3/TRBV12-4	CASSYRTPRQPQHF	TGTGCCAGCAGTTACAGGACCCCACGACAGCCCCAGCATTTT
TRBD1	NA	TRBJ1-5	TRBV28	CASNWDRGRGVSNQPQHF	TGTGCCAGCAACTGGGACAGGGGGCGCGGGGTAAGCAATCAGCCCCAGCATTTT
TRBD2	NA	TRBJ2-7	TRBV30	CAWSDLAAYLEQYF	TGTGCCTGGAGTGATCTAGCGGCCTACTTGGAGCAGTACTTC
TRBD2	NA	TRBJ2-1	TRBV20-1	CSARGSGLAELPEFF	TGCAGTGCTAGAGGGTCGGGACTAGCCGAACTTCCCGAGTTCTTC
NA	NA	TRBJ1-1	TRBV18	CASSSLNLVRDGTEAFF	TGTGCCAGCTCCTCTCTAAACCTCGTGAGGGACGGCACTGAAGCTTTCTTT
NA	NA	TRBJ2-7	TRBV14	CASSQVAGQGSGEQYF	TGTGCCAGCAGCCAAGTAGCGGGACAGGGATCCGGCGAGCAGTACTTC
NA	NA	TRBJ1-5	TRBV3-1	CASSQDLGRGGNQPQHF	TGTGCCAGCAGCCAAGATCTGGGAAGAGGAGGCAATCAGCCCCAGCATTTT
NA	NA	TRBJ1-4	TRBV6-5	CASSYGGAGEKLFF	TGTGCCAGCAGTTACGGGGGGGCCGGTGAAAAACTGTTTTTT
NA	NA	TRBJ2-5	TRBV19	CASSYSIDRETQYF	TGTGCCAGTAGTTATAGTATCGACCGAGAGACCCAGTACTTC
NA	NA	TRBJ2-2	TRBV7-2	CASSARPLTGELFF	TGTGCCAGCAGCGCCCGACCATTAACCGGGGAGCTGTTTTTT
NA	NA	TRBJ1-6	TRBV12-3/TRBV12-4	CASSLASGRDSPLHF	TGTGCCAGCAGTTTAGCGTCGGGTCGGGATTCACCCCTCCACTTT
TRBD1	NA	TRBJ1-2	TRBV6-5	CASSYRLGLGQGANYGYTF	TGTGCCAGCAGTTACAGGTTGGGGCTGGGACAGGGGGCAAACTATGGCTACACCTTC
TRBD2	NA	TRBJ2-1	TRBV29-1	CSLGLAGYNEQFF	TGCAGCCTGGGGCTAGCGGGTTACAATGAGCAGTTCTTC
NA	NA	TRBJ1-5	TRBV30	CAWSTGTDSNQPQHF	TGTGCCTGGAGTACCGGGACGGATAGCAATCAGCCCCAGCATTTT
TRBD2	few	TRBJ2-2	TRBV29-1	CSVSGLAGDTGELFF	TGCAGCGTTTCCGGGTTAGCGGGAGACACCGGGGAGCTGTTTTTT
NA	NA	TRBJ2-3	TRBV5-6	CASSYPRPTESDNF	TGTGCCAGCAGCTACCCTCGCCCCACAGAAAGCGACAATTTT
TRBD1	NA	TRBJ2-6	TRBV30	CAWDRGQGANVLTF	TGTGCCTGGGACAGGGGGCAGGGGGCCAACGTCCTGACTTTC
NA	NA	TRBJ2-1	TRBV24-1	CATSGAIQGFYNEQFF	TGTGCCACCAGTGGCGCGATACAGGGTTTCTACAATGAGCAGTTCTTC
NA	NA	TRBJ1-6	TRBV5-6	CASSYPGDSPLHF	TGTGCCAGCAGCTACCCCGGGGATTCACCCCTCCACTTT
NA	NA	TRBJ2-7	TRBV13	CASSHRDGPYEQYF	TGTGCCAGCAGCCACCGGGACGGTCCCTACGAGCAGTACTTC
NA	NA	TRBJ2-6	TRBV19	CASSQSGANVLTF	TGTGCCAGTAGCCAATCTGGGGCCAACGTCCTGACTTTC
NA	NA	TRBJ1-5	TRBV12-5	CASGLGPGFNQPQHF	TGTGCTAGTGGTTTGGGCCCAGGTTTTAATCAGCCCCAGCATTTT
NA	few	TRBJ2-5	TRBV5-1	CASSVNSDAVQYF	TGCGCCAGCAGCGTAAACTCAGACGCAGTCCAGTACTTC
NA	NA	TRBJ1-6	TRBV20-1	CSVGGHYNSPLHF	TGCAGTGTTGGCGGACACTATAATTCACCCCTCCACTTT
NA	NA	TRBJ2-2	TRBV29-1	CSVAGQNTGELFF	TGCAGCGTTGCGGGACAGAACACCGGGGAGCTGTTTTTT
NA	NA	TRBJ1-6	TRBV7-9	CASSSRVGNSPLHF	TGTGCCAGCAGCTCCAGGGTTGGGAATTCACCCCTCCACTTT
TRBD1	NA	TRBJ2-3	TRBV6-1	CASSEARTGGNTQYF	TGTGCCAGCAGTGAAGCAAGGACAGGGGGGAATACGCAGTATTTT
NA	NA	TRBJ2-1	TRBV11-2	CASSGSRSEQFF	TGTGCCAGCAGCGGATCTAGATCTGAGCAGTTCTTC
NA	NA	TRBJ1-3	TRBV19	CATSQPSSGNTIYF	TGTGCCACCTCACAGCCATCCTCTGGAAACACCATATATTTT
TRBD1	NA	TRBJ2-1	TRBV20-1	CSARQGAYNEQFF	TGCAGTGCTAGACAGGGGGCTTACAATGAGCAGTTCTTC
TRBD1	NA	TRBJ1-1	TRBV19	CASSTQGGALF	TGTGCCAGTAGTACCCAGGGGGGAGCTCTCTTT
NA	NA	TRBJ1-1	TRBV29-1	CSVDVGSGTEAFF	TGCAGCGTTGATGTAGGTAGCGGCACTGAAGCTTTCTTT